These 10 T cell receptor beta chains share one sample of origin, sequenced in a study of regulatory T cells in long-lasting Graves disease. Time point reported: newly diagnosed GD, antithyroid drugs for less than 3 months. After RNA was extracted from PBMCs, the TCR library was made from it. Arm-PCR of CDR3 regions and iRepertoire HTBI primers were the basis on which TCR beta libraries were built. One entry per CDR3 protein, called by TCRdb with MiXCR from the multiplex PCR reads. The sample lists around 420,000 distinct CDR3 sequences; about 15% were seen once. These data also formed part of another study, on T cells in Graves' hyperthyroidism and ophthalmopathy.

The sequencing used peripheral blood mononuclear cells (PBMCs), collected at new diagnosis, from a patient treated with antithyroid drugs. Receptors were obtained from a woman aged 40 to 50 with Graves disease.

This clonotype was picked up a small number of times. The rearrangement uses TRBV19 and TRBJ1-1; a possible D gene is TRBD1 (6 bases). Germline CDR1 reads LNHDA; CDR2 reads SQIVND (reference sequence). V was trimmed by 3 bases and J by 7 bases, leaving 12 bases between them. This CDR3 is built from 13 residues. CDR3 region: CASSMRRGSEAFF. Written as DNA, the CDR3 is TGTGCCAGTAGTATGAGGAGGGGGAGTGAAGCTTTCTTT. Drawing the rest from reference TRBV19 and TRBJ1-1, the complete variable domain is DGGITQSPKYLFRKEGQNVTLSCEQNLNHDAMYWYRQDPGQGLRLIYYSQIVNDFQKGDIAEGYSVSREKKESFPLTVTSAQKNPTAFYLCASSMRRGSEAFFGQGTRLTVV.

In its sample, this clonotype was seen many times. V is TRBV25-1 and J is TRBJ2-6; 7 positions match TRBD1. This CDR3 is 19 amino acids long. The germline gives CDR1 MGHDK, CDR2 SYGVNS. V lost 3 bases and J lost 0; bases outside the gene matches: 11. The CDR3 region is CASSDLDRLPPSGANVLTF. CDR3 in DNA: TGTGCCAGCAGTGATCTGGACAGGCTTCCTCCCTCTGGGGCCAACGTCCTGACTTTC.

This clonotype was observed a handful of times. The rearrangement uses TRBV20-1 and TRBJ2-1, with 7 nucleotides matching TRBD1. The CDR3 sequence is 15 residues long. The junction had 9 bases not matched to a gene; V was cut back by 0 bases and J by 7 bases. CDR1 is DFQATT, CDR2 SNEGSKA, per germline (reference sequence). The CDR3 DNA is TGCAGTGCTAGAGAGTGGGAGACAGGGATTAATGAGCAGTTCTTC. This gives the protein CSAREWETGINEQFF.

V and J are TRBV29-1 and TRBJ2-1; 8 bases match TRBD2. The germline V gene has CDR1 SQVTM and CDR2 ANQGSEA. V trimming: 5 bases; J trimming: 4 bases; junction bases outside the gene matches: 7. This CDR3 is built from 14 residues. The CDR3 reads CSVFTERGYNEQFF. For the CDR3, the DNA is TGCAGCGTTTTTACGGAGCGGGGGTACAATGAGCAGTTCTTC.

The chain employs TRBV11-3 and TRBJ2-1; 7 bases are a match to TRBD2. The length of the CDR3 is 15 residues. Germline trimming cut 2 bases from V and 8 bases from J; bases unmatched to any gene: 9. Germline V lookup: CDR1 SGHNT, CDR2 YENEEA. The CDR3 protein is CASSLRDYPAHEQFF. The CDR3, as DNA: TGTGCCAGCAGCTTAAGGGACTACCCCGCCCATGAGCAGTTCTTC.

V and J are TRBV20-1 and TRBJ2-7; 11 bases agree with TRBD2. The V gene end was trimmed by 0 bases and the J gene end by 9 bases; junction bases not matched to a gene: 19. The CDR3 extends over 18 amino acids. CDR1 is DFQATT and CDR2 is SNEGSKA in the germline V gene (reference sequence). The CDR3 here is CSARDSLGLAGGPGGQYF. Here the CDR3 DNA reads TGCAGTGCTAGAGATTCCCTAGGTCTAGCGGGAGGACCTGGTGGGCAGTACTTC.

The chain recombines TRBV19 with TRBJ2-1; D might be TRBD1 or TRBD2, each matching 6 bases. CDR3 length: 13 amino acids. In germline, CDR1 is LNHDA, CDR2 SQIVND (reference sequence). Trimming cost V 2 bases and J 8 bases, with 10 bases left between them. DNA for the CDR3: TGTGCCAGTAGTATAAACAGGGAGGATGAGCAGTTCTTC. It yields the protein CASSINREDEQFF.

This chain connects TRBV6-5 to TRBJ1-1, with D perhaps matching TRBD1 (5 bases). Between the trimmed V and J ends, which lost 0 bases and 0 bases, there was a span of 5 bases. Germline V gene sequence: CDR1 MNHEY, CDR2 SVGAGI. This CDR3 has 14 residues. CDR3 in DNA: TGTGCCAGCAGTTACTCGGGGGTGAACACTGAAGCTTTCTTT. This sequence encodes CASSYSGVNTEAFF.

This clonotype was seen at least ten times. CDR3: CASRVAGAAYNEQFF. In DNA, the CDR3 is TGTGCCAGCAGGGTAGCGGGAGCTGCCTACAATGAGCAGTTCTTC. This chain uses TRBV12-3 or TRBV12-4 with TRBJ2-1, with 9 bases identical to TRBD2. The CDR3 covers 15 residues. J lost 2 bases, V lost 6 bases, and 5 bases had no gene match.

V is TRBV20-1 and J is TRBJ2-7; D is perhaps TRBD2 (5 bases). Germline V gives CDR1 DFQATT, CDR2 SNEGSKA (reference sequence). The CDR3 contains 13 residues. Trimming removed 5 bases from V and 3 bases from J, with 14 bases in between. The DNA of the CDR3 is TGCAGTGCTTTGAAGGAGAGCGGCTACGAGCAGTACTTC. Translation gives CSALKESGYEQYF.